This TCR beta chain is from a study of shared clonotypes between healthy human individuals. As for the study in general: Three plates were used per donor for CD4 naive, three for CD4 memory, two for CD8 naive and one for CD8 memory.

This table comes from immunoSEQ multiplex PCR, and its TCRdb copy is limited to in-frame clones, with some not included. The sample consists of millions of clones, about 92% of them appearing once. A CD45RA-negative memory subset and a CD45RA+ naive subset were separated from the CD4+ cells. CDR1 and CDR2 from the germline V gene are GTSNPN and SVGIG (reference sequence). The ends were cut back, 4 bases at V and 5 bases at J, with 9 bases in the middle. CDR3 length: 13 amino acids. Material for sequencing was naive CD4+ T cells sorted from blood. Subset specified: CD45RA+ positively selected. V is TRBV30 and J is TRBJ1-6; D is uncertain. The receptor's source is a man aged 18 to 30 in good health. Here the CDR3 DNA reads TGTGCCTGGAATATGGGAAATAATTCACCCCTCCACTTT. Translating it yields CAWNMGNNSPLHF.